The source of this T cell receptor beta chain is a study of glioma-infiltrating T cells after dendritic cell vaccination. Sequencing used immunoSEQ multiplex PCR; TCRdb keeps in-frame clones, though not all of them. The table has more than 95,000 clones, 65% to 85% seen once; the top ten hold about 5.5%. This CDR3 region has 19 residues. From germline, CDR1 is GTSNPN and CDR2 SVGIG (reference sequence). Trimming pared 4 bases from V and 3 bases from J, leaving 30 bases between. The time point here: after dendritic cell vaccination, including at tumor progression/relapse. Selection required adequate fresh-frozen tumor tissue plus more than two years' survival data.

The clonotype was recovered from a human donor with glioblastoma. The material was blood, obtained after dendritic cell vaccination. This chain links TRBV30 with TRBJ1-2; no clear D. CDR3 loop: CAWTFPEVSSSVAYYGYTF. DNA of the CDR3: TGTGCCTGGACCTTTCCAGAGGTTTCCAGTTCGGTTGCTTACTATGGCTACACCTTC.